A single sample is the source of the 20 T cell receptor beta chains below, sequenced in a study of metastatic and nonmetastatic thyroid tumors. TCRdb reprocessed the PCR reads via MiXCR. The sample records 19,000 or so clones, approximately 30% being singletons. None of the patients had undergone any treatment ahead of thyroid surgery. Sequenced material: adjacent normal tissue. The receptor set was obtained from a female donor with papillary thyroid cancer or a benign thyroid nodule (not recorded which). Some clones in this sample may be carry-over from other donors' samples.

Within the sample, this clone is medium-sized. V and J are TRBV12-3 or TRBV12-4 and TRBJ1-2; D may be TRBD1 (5 bases). The V gene lost 6 bases and the J gene lost 6 bases, with 17 bases spanning the gap. CDR3 length: 14 residues. CDR3 region: CASSLPGRGHGYTF. The DNA of the CDR3 is TGTGCCAGCAGCTTGCCAGGGAGGGGACATGGCTACACCTTC.

The genes are TRBV30 and TRBJ1-3, with no clear D. Germline assignment: CDR1 GTSNPN and CDR2 SVGIG (reference sequence). The CDR3 consists of 13 residues. Trimming took 8 bases from V and 0 from J, leaving 11 bases between them. The CDR3 bases are TGTGCCGGTGGGAGAGCCTCTGGAAACACCATATATTTT. Translated, it gives CAGGRASGNTIYF.

As for this clone: Germline is not matched at one junction end, which may reflect a read error. The rearrangement uses TRBV7-7 and TRBJ2-1; TRBD2 is a possible D gene (6 bases). CDR1 and CDR2 from the germline V gene are SSHAT and FNYEAQ (reference sequence). The CDR3 has 13 residues. The CDR3 sequence is CASSLAGGDEQFF. The CDR3, as DNA: TGTGCTAGCAGCTTAGCTGGAGGGGATGAGCAGTTCTTC.

The chain is built from TRBV20-1 and TRBJ2-1, with 13 bases aligning to TRBD2. This CDR3 contains 18 residues. Looked up from germline, CDR1 is DFQATT and CDR2 is SNEGSKA (reference sequence). V shed 1 base, J shed 7 bases, and the junction held 13 bases outside the gene matches. CDR3 region: CSARGPLLAGGADNEQFF. The CDR3 DNA sequence: TGCAGTGCTAGAGGTCCCCTACTAGCGGGGGGGGCCGATAATGAGCAGTTCTTC.

This clone was seen more than once but under ten times. The CDR3 coding sequence is TGTGCCAGCATCCCTTACGGGGAGGGGGCGGATGAGCAGTTCTTC. Amino acid sequence: CASIPYGEGADEQFF. This rearrangement joins TRBV28 to TRBJ2-1; D is possibly TRBD1 or TRBD2 (7 bases each). Between the trimmed V and J ends, which lost 7 bases and 8 bases, there was a span of 21 bases. The CDR3 consists of 15 residues. Looked up from germline, CDR1 is MDHEN and CDR2 is SYDVKM.

This clone occurred many times. A much larger clone lies one base from this, so it may be a read error. This sequence joins TRBV15 and TRBJ2-5; a weak D match, TRBD2 (5 bases). Germline assignment: CDR1 LNHNV and CDR2 YYDKDF (reference sequence). The CDR3 has 13 residues. CDR3 amino acids: CATSGDEGETQYF. The CDR3 nucleotides read TGTGCCACCAGCGGAGATGAGGGAGAGACCCAGTACTTC.

At least ten counts were recorded for this clone. This chain joins TRBV3-1 and TRBJ2-5; 11 bases are a match to TRBD1. Unmatched junction bases numbered 6, after V lost 2 bases and J lost 4 bases. From germline, CDR1 is LGHDT and CDR2 YNNKEL (reference sequence). The CDR3 runs to 16 residues. CDR3 bases: TGTGCCAGCAGCCAACTTGCCGGGACAGGGGGAGAGACCCAGTACTTC. Translation: CASSQLAGTGGETQYF.

This clone was detected only a few times. The V gene is TRBV6-1, the J gene TRBJ2-2, with D hard to call. Trimming cost V 2 bases and J 8 bases, with 9 bases left between them. The CDR3 is 13 residues long. Germline V gene lookup returns CDR1 MNHNS and CDR2 SASEGT. The CDR3 DNA is TGTGCCAGCAGTGAACCCCCTGCGGGGGAGCTGTTTTTT. Its translation is CASSEPPAGELFF.

Concerning this clone: One end of the junction fails to match germline, which may point to a read error. The rearrangement joins TRBV5-1 to TRBJ1-2, with D perhaps TRBD1 (5 bases). CDR1 and CDR2 (germline): SGHRS, YFSETQ. The CDR3 is made up of 14 amino acids. CDR3 DNA: TGCGCCAGCAGCTTGGAGGGGAGAAACTATTGCTACACCTTC. The encoded protein is CASSLEGRNYCYTF.

The rearrangement joins TRBV6-4 to TRBJ2-2; TRBD2 might be the D (5 bases). Deletions cut 2 bases from V and 3 bases from J, with 13 bases between. The CDR3 extends over 16 amino acids. Looked up from germline, CDR1 is MRHNA and CDR2 is SNTAGT. The CDR3 DNA reads as TGTGCCAGCAGTGACGCACTGTCAGCGGACACCGGGGAGCTGTTTTTT. This encodes CASSDALSADTGELFF.

This rearrangement joins TRBV28 to TRBJ2-1; D possibly uses TRBD1 or TRBD2 (6 bases each). The CDR3 spans 18 residues. Looked up from germline, CDR1 is MDHEN and CDR2 is SYDVKM. V dropped 6 bases and J dropped 0 bases, with 21 bases sitting between them. The CDR3 region has the DNA TGTGCCAGCAGCACACCAAACTTAGCGGACAGCTCCTACAATGAGCAGTTCTTC. Protein: CASSTPNLADSSYNEQFF.

This rearrangement joins TRBV10-1 to TRBJ2-7, with 7 bases matching TRBD1. This CDR3 is 13 amino acids long. CDR1 and CDR2 (germline): WNHNN, SYGVQD (reference sequence). V shed 6 bases and J 1 base; nucleotides not matched to a gene: 3. CDR3 residues: CASSRDRSYEQYF. The CDR3 region has the DNA TGCGCCAGCAGCCGGGACAGATCCTACGAGCAGTACTTC.

Ten or more counts support this clone. V is TRBV20-1 and J is TRBJ2-1; a weak D match, TRBD1 (5 bases). Trimming took 5 bases from V and 9 from J, leaving 14 bases between them. The CDR3 has 12 residues. Germline V gives CDR1 DFQATT, CDR2 SNEGSKA (reference sequence). In DNA, the CDR3 is TGCAGTGCTTCGACTGCCCAGGGTGAGCAGTTCTTC. This encodes CSASTAQGEQFF.

By frequency in the sample, this clone is medium-sized. This chain uses TRBV19 with TRBJ1-1; a weak D match, TRBD1 (6 bases). This CDR3 spans 13 amino acids. V gave up 5 bases and J gave up 6 bases, with 13 bases separating them. Germline V gene data show CDR1 as LNHDA and CDR2 as SQIVND (reference sequence). This CDR3 reads CASSVEQGSEAFF. CDR3 nucleotides: TGTGCCAGTAGTGTCGAACAGGGATCTGAAGCTTTCTTT.

The V and J genes are TRBV4-1 and TRBJ2-7; D is unclear. The CDR3 loop spans 15 amino acids. Germline V CDR1 and CDR2: MGHRA, YSYEKL. The V end lost 1 base, the J end lost 2 bases, and 12 bases lay between the germline ends. The CDR3 nucleotides are TGCGCCAGCAGCCAAGTCCTGGTGGGGACCTACGAGCAGTACTTC. Translated, it gives CASSQVLVGTYEQYF.

The CDR3 loop reads CASSDASIYRGPLNTEAFF. The DNA of the CDR3 is TGTGCCAGCAGTGATGCAAGTATATACAGGGGCCCTCTGAACACTGAAGCTTTCTTT. The chain combines TRBV2 with TRBJ1-1; TRBD1 matches 7 bases. This CDR3 has 19 amino acids. Germline loops: CDR1 SNHLY, CDR2 FYNNEI. Trimming at V came to 3 bases and at J to 0 bases, leaving 16 bases not matched to a gene.

This clone was recorded a few times. The V gene is TRBV6-1, the J gene TRBJ1-1, with 8 bases identical to TRBD1. This CDR3 spans 15 amino acids. J was trimmed by 7 bases and V by 6 bases; bases with no gene match: 13. Germline loops: CDR1 MNHNS, CDR2 SASEGT. CDR3 amino acids: CASRMGTGFVDEAFF. CDR3 in DNA: TGTGCCAGCAGAATGGGGACAGGCTTCGTCGATGAAGCTTTCTTT.

The chain carries TRBV5-1 and TRBJ1-6, with 11 positions matching TRBD1. The CDR3 covers 16 residues. The V gene end was trimmed by 4 bases and the J gene end by 7 bases; junction bases not matched to a gene: 7. CDR1 SGHRS and CDR2 YFSETQ come from the germline V gene. The CDR3 reads CASSLDRGRENSPLHF. The CDR3 nucleotides read TGCGCCAGCAGCCTGGACAGGGGGCGGGAAAATTCACCCCTCCACTTT.

The rearrangement joins TRBV19 to TRBJ2-7; 7 nucleotides line up with TRBD2. The tail of the sequence fits TRBJ2-5 better, so the J call may be wrong. This CDR3 is built from 13 residues. Germline assignment: CDR1 LNHDA and CDR2 SQIVND (reference sequence). In DNA, the CDR3 is TGTGCCAGTAGTACCGGGAGGAGGGAGACCCAGTACTTC. It yields the protein CASSTGRRETQYF.

This clone has a handful of counts. V is TRBV2 and J is TRBJ2-3; possibly TRBD2 for D (5 bases). The germline CDR1 and CDR2 sequences are SNHLY and FYNNEI. Trimming removed 8 bases at V and 5 bases at J, with 5 bases between. This CDR3 is built from 10 residues. DNA for the CDR3: TGTGCCAGCCGGGGAGATACGCAGTATTTT. Its protein is CASRGDTQYF.